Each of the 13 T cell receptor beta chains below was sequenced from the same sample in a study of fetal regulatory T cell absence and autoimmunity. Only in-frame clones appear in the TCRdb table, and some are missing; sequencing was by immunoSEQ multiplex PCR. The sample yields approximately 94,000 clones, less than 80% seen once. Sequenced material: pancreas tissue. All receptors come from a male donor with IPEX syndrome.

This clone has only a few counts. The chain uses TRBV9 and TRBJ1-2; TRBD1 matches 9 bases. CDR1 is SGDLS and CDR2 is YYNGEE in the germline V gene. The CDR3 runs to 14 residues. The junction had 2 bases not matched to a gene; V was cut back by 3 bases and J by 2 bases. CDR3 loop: CASSGGTGNYGYTF. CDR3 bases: TGTGCCAGCAGCGGCGGGACAGGGAACTATGGCTACACCTTC.

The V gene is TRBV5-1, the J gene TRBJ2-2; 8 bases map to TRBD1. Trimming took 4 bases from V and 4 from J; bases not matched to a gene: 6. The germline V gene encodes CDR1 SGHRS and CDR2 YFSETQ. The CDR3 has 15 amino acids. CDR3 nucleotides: TGCGCCAGCAGCATAGGACAGGGAAGCACCGGGGAGCTGTTTTTT. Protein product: CASSIGQGSTGELFF.

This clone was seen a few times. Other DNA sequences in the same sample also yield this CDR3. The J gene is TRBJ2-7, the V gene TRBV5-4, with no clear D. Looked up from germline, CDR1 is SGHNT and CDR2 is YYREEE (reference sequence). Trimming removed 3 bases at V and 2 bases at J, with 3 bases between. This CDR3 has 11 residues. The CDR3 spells CASSSPYEQYF. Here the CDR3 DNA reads TGTGCCAGCAGCTCCCCCTACGAGCAGTACTTC. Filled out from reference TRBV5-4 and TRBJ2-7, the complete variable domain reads ETGVTQSPTHLIKTRGQQVTLRCSSQSGHNTVSWYQQALGQGPQFIFQYYREEENGRGNFPPRFSGLQFPNYSSELNVNALELDDSALYLCASSSPYEQYFGPGTRLTVT.

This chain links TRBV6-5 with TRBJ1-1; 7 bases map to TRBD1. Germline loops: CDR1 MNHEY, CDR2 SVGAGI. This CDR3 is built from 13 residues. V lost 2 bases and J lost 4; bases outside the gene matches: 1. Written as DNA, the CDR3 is TGTGCCAGCAGTTACGCAGGGGGCACTGAAGCTTTCTTT. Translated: CASSYAGGTEAFF.

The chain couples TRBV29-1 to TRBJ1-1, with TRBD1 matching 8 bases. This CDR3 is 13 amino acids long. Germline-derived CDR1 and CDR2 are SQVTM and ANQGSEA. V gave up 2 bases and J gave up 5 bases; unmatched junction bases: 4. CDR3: CSVESGGITEAFF. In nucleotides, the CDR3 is TGCAGCGTTGAATCAGGGGGCATAACTGAAGCTTTCTTT.

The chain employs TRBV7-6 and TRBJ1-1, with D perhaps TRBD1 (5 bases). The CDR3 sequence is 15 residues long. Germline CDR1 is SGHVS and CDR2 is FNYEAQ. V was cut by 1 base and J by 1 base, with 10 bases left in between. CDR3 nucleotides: TGTGCCAGCAGCTTAGGAGGGGTCGGGAACACTGAAGCTTTCTTT. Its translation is CASSLGGVGNTEAFF.

CDR3 protein: CASSGGTSYEQYF. The CDR3 DNA is TGCGCCAGCAGTGGGGGGACTAGCTACGAGCAGTACTTC. The chain employs TRBV10-2 and TRBJ2-7, with 8 nucleotides matching TRBD2. V lost 4 bases to trimming and J lost 3 bases; unmatched junction nucleotides: 2. The CDR3 loop spans 13 amino acids. Germline values: CDR1 WSHSY, CDR2 SAAADI.

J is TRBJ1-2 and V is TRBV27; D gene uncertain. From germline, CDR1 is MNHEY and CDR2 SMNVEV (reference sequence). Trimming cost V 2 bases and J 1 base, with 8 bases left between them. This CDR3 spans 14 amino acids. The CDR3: CASSLEGNNYGYTF. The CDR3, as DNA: TGTGCCAGCAGTTTAGAAGGGAATAACTATGGCTACACCTTC.

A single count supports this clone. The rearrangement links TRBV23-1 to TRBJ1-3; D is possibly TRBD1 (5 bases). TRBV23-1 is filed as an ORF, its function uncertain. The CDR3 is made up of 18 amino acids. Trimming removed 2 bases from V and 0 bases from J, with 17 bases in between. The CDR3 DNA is TGCGCCAGCAGTCAACCCTCTACAGGTTCCTTCTCTGGAAACACCATATATTTT. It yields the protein CASSQPSTGSFSGNTIYF.

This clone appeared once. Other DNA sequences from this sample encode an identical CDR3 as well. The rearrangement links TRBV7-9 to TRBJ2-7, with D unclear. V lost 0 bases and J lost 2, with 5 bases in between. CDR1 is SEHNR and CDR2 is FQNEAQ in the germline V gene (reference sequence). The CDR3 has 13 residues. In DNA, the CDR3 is TGTGCCAGCAGCTTAGCCTCAGCCTACGAGCAGTACTTC. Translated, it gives CASSLASAYEQYF.

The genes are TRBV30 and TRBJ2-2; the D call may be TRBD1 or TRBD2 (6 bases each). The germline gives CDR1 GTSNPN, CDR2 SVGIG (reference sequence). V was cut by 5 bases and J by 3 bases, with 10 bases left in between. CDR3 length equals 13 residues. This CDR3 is CAWSGEDTGELFF. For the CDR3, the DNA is TGTGCCTGGTCAGGGGAGGACACCGGGGAGCTGTTTTTT.

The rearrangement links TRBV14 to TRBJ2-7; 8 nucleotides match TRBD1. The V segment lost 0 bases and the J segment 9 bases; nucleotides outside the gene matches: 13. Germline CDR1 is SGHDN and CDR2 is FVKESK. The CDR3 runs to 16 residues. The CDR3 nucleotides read TGTGCCAGCAGCCAAGATAGGGGGACAGGTCTTAAGGCGCAGTACTTC. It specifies CASSQDRGTGLKAQYF.

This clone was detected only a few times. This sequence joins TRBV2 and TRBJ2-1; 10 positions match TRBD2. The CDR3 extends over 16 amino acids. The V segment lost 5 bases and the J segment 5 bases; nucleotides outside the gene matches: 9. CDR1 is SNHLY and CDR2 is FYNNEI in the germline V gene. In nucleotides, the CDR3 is TGTGCCAGCAGTCCTTCTAGCGGGAGTTATAACAATGAGCAGTTCTTC. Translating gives CASSPSSGSYNNEQFF.